This TCR beta chain was sequenced for a study of shared clonotypes between healthy human individuals. The table lists this clone with a few counts. Germline V CDR1 and CDR2: SGDLS, YYNGEE. With V trimmed by 4 bases and J by 4 bases, 12 bases remained unmatched. The CDR3 loop spans 16 amino acids. The protocol was immunoSEQ multiplex PCR, while the TCRdb copy is restricted to in-frame clones and leaves out a portion. The top ten clones hold over 9.5% of a sample with a few hundred thousand clones, approximately 79% of them seen once. This clonotype originated in a woman aged 40 to 50 in good health. Some clones in this sample may be carry-over from other donors' samples. The chain is built from TRBV9 and TRBJ2-3; 7 positions match TRBD1. Sequencing was carried out using PBMCs. In DNA form, the CDR3 reads TGTGCCAGCAGCCCTTCCCTCGGACAGGATCCAGATACGCAGTATTTT. This encodes CASSPSLGQDPDTQYF.